This is a list of T cell receptor beta chains from one sample in a study of cytomegalovirus exposure and HLA in healthy donors. The repertoire was sequenced with immunoSEQ multiplex PCR; TCRdb's copy has only in-frame clones and lacks some. Here the sample spans tens of thousands of clones, roughly 90% being singletons. The sequencing sample was made of PBMCs. Source of these receptors: a woman aged 18-35 years in good health and CMV-seronegative. Each CDR3 is given with its conserved first and last residue. The order of the fields is V gene, J gene, D gene, CDR3 DNA, CDR3 protein. The D gene is left open where the match is weak.

TRBV6-4	TRBJ2-3	TRBD1	TGTGCCAGCGCGACCGGGACAGGGGACACAGATACGCAGTATTTT	CASATGTGDTDTQYF
TRBV9	TRBJ1-4	.	TGTGCCAGCAGCCTAGGACAGTCAGGTTCGCGGATTGAAAAACTGTTTTTT	CASSLGQSGSRIEKLFF
TRBV5-5	TRBJ2-1	TRBD2	TGTGCCAGCAGCTCCCGGACTAGCGGGGGGGTGGTAAATGAGCAGTTCTTC	CASSSRTSGGVVNEQFF
TRBV6-5	TRBJ2-3	.	TGTGCCAGCAGTTATGACAGGTCCCCGTATACGCAGTATTTT	CASSYDRSPYTQYF
TRBV7-9	TRBJ2-7	.	TGTGCCAGCAGCCCAGCGGACGAGCAGTACTTC	CASSPADEQYF
TRBV5-1	TRBJ1-2	TRBD1	TGCGCCAGCAGCTTCGACAGGGAATATGGCTACACCTTC	CASSFDREYGYTF
TRBV18	TRBJ2-7	TRBD1	TGTGCCAGCTCACCCCCGGGACAGGTACCGGCCGAGCAGTACTTC	CASSPPGQVPAEQYF
TRBV27	TRBJ2-7	.	TGTGCCAGCAGTTGGACAGCGCCCCCCTCCTACGAGCAGTACTTC	CASSWTAPPSYEQYF
TRBV19	TRBJ1-2	TRBD1	TGTGCCAGCTCAGGGGGGATTATCTATGGCTACACCTTC	CASSGGIIYGYTF
TRBV15	TRBJ2-6	TRBD2	TGTGCCACCAGCAGAGGACTAGCGGGGGGTGGGGCCAACGTCCTGACTTTC	CATSRGLAGGGANVLTF
TRBV11-2	TRBJ2-1	TRBD2	TGTGCCAGCAGCCGTGATAGCGGGGGATACAATGAGCAGTTCTTC	CASSRDSGGYNEQFF